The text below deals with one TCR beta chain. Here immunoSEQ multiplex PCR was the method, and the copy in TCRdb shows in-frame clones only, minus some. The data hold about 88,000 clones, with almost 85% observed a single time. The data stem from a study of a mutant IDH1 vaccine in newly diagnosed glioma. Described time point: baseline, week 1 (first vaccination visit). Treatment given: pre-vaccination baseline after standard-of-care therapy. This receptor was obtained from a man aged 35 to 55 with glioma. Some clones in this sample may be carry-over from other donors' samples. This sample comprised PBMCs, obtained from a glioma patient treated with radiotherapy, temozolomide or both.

CDR3 residues: CASSPHGGLATEAFF. DNA for the CDR3: TGCGCCAGCAGCCCACACGGGGGGCTTGCTACTGAAGCTTTCTTT. V usage is TRBV10-1 and J usage is TRBJ1-1, with D possibly matching TRBD1 (6 bases). CDR1 WNHNN and CDR2 SYGVQD come from the germline V gene (reference sequence). This CDR3 spans 15 amino acids. Trimming cost V 6 bases and J 5 bases, with 19 bases left between them.